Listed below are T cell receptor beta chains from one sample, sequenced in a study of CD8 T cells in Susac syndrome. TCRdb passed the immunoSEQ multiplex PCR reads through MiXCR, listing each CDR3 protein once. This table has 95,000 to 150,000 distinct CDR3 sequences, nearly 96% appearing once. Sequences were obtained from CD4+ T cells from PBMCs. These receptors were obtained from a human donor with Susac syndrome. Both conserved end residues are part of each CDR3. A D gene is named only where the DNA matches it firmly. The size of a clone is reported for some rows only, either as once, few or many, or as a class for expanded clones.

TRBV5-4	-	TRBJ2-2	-	CASSARDSYTGELFF	TGTGCCAGCAGCGCCAGGGACTCCTACACCGGGGAGCTGTTTTTT
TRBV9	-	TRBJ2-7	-	CASSVGSGARYEQYF	TGTGCCAGCAGCGTAGGATCGGGGGCGCGGTACGAGCAGTACTTC
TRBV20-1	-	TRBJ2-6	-	CSAREKTGGANVLTF	TGCAGTGCTAGAGAGAAGACAGGTGGGGCCAACGTCCTGACTTTC
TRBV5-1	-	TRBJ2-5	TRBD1	CASSSGGVEETQYF	TGCGCCAGCAGCTCAGGGGGTGTTGAGGAGACCCAGTACTTC
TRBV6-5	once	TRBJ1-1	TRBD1	CASRPQGSLNAEAFF	TGTGCCAGCAGGCCACAGGGGAGTCTGAACGCTGAAGCTTTCTTT
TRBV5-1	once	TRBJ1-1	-	CASSRDDGVAEAFF	TGCGCCAGCAGCCGGGATGACGGTGTGGCTGAAGCTTTCTTT
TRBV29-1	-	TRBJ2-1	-	CSVADLSYNEQFF	TGCAGCGTCGCCGACCTTTCCTACAATGAGCAGTTCTTC
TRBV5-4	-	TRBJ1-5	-	CASSFFGNNQPQHF	TGTGCCAGCAGCTTTTTTGGGAACAATCAGCCCCAGCATTTT
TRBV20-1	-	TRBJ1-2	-	CSARDPGYGYTF	TGCAGTGCTAGAGACCCAGGTTATGGCTACACCTTC
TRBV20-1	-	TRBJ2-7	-	CSAGRGALDPYEQYF	TGCAGTGCCGGTCGGGGGGCATTAGACCCCTACGAGCAGTACTTC
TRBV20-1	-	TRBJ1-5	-	CSARDSGFGHQPQHF	TGCAGTGCTAGAGATTCCGGGTTCGGGCATCAGCCCCAGCATTTT
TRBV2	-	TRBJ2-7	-	CASSEDEQYF	TGTGCCAGCAGTGAGGACGAGCAGTACTTC
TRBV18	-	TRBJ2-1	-	CASSPSRSYNEQFF	TGTGCCAGCTCCCCCTCCCGATCTTACAATGAGCAGTTCTTC
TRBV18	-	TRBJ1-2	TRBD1	CASSPGQGHGYTF	TGTGCCAGCTCACCGGGACAGGGACATGGCTACACCTTC
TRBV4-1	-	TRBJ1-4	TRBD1	CASSRQGTNEKLFF	TGCGCCAGCAGCCGACAGGGGACTAATGAAAAACTGTTTTTT
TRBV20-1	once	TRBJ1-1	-	CSARDRPRENTEAFF	TGCAGTGCTAGAGATCGTCCCAGGGAGAACACTGAAGCTTTCTTT
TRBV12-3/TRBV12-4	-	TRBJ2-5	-	CASSLGGLQETQYF	TGTGCCAGCAGTTTAGGTGGGCTCCAAGAGACCCAGTACTTC
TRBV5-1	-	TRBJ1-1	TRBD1	CASSFDRDTEAFF	TGCGCCAGCAGCTTTGACAGGGACACTGAAGCTTTCTTT
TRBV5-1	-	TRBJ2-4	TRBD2	CASSGLAGENIQYF	TGCGCCAGCAGCGGACTAGCCGGAGAAAACATTCAGTACTTC
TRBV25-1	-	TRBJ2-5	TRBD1	CASSEGGTGLAETQYF	TGTGCCAGCAGTGAGGGCGGGACAGGGCTCGCGGAGACCCAGTACTTC
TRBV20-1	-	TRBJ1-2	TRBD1	CSASSRGHGYTF	TGCAGTGCTTCCTCCAGGGGGCATGGCTACACCTTC
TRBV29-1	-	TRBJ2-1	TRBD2	CSVEDRPSGRDEQFF	TGCAGCGTTGAAGATCGGCCTAGCGGGAGGGATGAGCAGTTCTTC
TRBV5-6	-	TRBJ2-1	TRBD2	CASSWGTSGSYNEQFF	TGTGCCAGCAGCTGGGGGACTAGCGGGAGTTACAATGAGCAGTTCTTC
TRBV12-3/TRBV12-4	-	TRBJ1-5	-	CASSVGSTQHF	TGTGCCAGCAGTGTCGGGAGTACCCAGCATTTT
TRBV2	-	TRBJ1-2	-	CASEQGGGYTF	TGTGCCAGCGAGCAGGGCGGCGGCTACACCTTC
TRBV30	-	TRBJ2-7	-	CAWSGDYEQYF	TGTGCCTGGAGTGGTGACTACGAGCAGTACTTC
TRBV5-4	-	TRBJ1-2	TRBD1	CASSFGSPGGDYGYTF	TGTGCCAGCAGCTTCGGTTCACCAGGGGGTGACTATGGCTACACCTTC
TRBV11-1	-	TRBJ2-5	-	CASSFTQARGETQYF	TGTGCCAGCAGCTTTACACAGGCCCGGGGGGAGACCCAGTACTTC
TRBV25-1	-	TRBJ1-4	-	CASSEAGSYEKLFF	TGTGCCAGCAGTGAGGCAGGCTCCTATGAAAAACTGTTTTTT
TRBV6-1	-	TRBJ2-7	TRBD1	CASRHGTGGYEQYF	TGTGCCAGCAGGCACGGGACAGGGGGGTACGAGCAGTACTTC
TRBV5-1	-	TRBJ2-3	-	CASSLSQGRDTQYF	TGCGCCAGCAGCTTGTCGCAGGGTCGAGATACGCAGTATTTT